This record covers a single T cell receptor beta chain. These data come from a study of blood T cell repertoires in COVID-19. Overall study context: Nucleic acid was either cDNA or gDNA, and it came from T cells, B-cell-depleted T cells, or PBMCs.

CDR1 is SSHAT, CDR2 FNYEAQ, per germline (reference sequence). This CDR3 spans 15 amino acids. Trimming left V 2 bases short and J 1 base short, with 8 bases between. In the original workflow: Estimates of nucleated cell counts were drawn from the amplification of reference gene primers. The table came from immunoSEQ multiplex PCR; TCRdb's copy has only in-frame clones and leaves some out. V and J calls and clone size are given by that table; D and trimming were obtained from the DNA. The sample has about 200,000 clones, 82% seen once. The TCR comes from a woman in her 70s with COVID-19, enrolled during active disease. The chain employs TRBV7-7 and TRBJ2-2; D is possibly TRBD1 (5 bases). Sequenced: peripheral blood. CDR3 nucleotide sequence: TGTGCCAGCAGCTTATTAACAGGGAACACCGGGGAGCTGTTTTTT. This codes for CASSLLTGNTGELFF.